The 14 T cell receptor beta chains given below trace back to one sample, sequenced in a study of T cells after yellow fever vaccination. TCRdb processed the 5' RACE reads anew with MiXCR; each CDR3 protein has one entry. The sample lists about 370,000 distinct CDR3 sequences, around 10% occurring once. The source was PBMCs, collected on the day of the first yellow fever vaccination. The source of these receptors is a young man who received the YFV17D yellow fever vaccine.

This chain joins TRBV20-1 and TRBJ2-5; D assignment may be TRBD1 or TRBD2 (7 bases each). V dropped 1 base and J dropped 4 bases, with 16 bases sitting between them. The CDR3 contains 15 residues. The germline V gene has CDR1 DFQATT and CDR2 SNEGSKA (reference sequence). This CDR3 reads CSARGGAGGGETQYF. CDR3 nucleotides: TGCAGTGCTAGAGGGGGGGCAGGGGGGGGAGAGACCCAGTACTTC.

This clonotype has a handful of counts. This chain links TRBV10-3 with TRBJ2-2, with 7 positions matching TRBD2. The CDR3 is 17 residues long. CDR1 is ENHRY, CDR2 SYGVKD, per germline. Trimming at V came to 5 bases and at J to 3 bases, leaving 12 bases not matched to a gene. CDR3 nucleotide sequence: TGTGCCATCAGTAGGTCAAAAAGCCGGGGGGACACCGGGGAGCTGTTTTTT. Its protein is CAISRSKSRGDTGELFF.

V and J are TRBV19 and TRBJ2-1; 10 bases agree with TRBD2. The CDR3 covers 16 residues. V dropped 1 base and J dropped 8; count of bases not matched to a gene: 8. The germline V gene encodes CDR1 LNHDA and CDR2 SQIVND (reference sequence). The CDR3 sequence: CASSIASGGLGHEQFF. The CDR3 region has the DNA TGTGCCAGTAGTATAGCTAGCGGGGGCCTTGGACATGAGCAGTTCTTC. Filled out from reference TRBV19 and TRBJ2-1, the complete variable domain reads DGGITQSPKYLFRKEGQNVTLSCEQNLNHDAMYWYRQDPGQGLRLIYYSQIVNDFQKGDIAEGYSVSREKKESFPLTVTSAQKNPTAFYLCASSIASGGLGHEQFFGPGTRLTVL.

This chain uses TRBV7-6 with TRBJ2-7; 9 nucleotides match TRBD1. The V gene's germline CDR1 is SGHVS and CDR2 FNYEAQ. V lost 5 bases to trimming and J lost 5 bases; unmatched junction nucleotides: 7. The length of the CDR3 is 14 residues. CDR3 sequence reads: CASSPTGGRDEQYF. CDR3 nucleotides: TGTGCCAGCAGCCCCACAGGGGGCCGCGACGAGCAGTACTTC. The full variable domain, with the rest looked up from reference TRBV7-6 and TRBJ2-7, is GAGVSQSPRYKVTKRGQDVALRCDPISGHVSLYWYRQALGQGPEFLTYFNYEAQQDKSGLPNDRFSAERPEGSISTLTIQRTEQRDSAMYRCASSPTGGRDEQYFGPGTRLTVT.

This sequence joins TRBV19 and TRBJ1-5; perhaps TRBD1 as D (5 bases). The CDR3 has 12 residues. V was clipped by 5 bases and J by 5 bases, with 7 bases between them. Germline V CDR1 and CDR2: LNHDA, SQIVND (reference sequence). CDR3 DNA sequence: TGTGCCAGTAGTGTGGGGGATCAGCCCCAGCATTTT. It yields the protein CASSVGDQPQHF.

This clonotype was detected ten times or more. The chain is built from TRBV12-3 or TRBV12-4 and TRBJ1-5; the D gene is possibly TRBD1 (6 bases). V dropped 7 bases and J dropped 6 bases, with 19 bases sitting between them. There are 15 residues in the CDR3. CDR3 coding DNA: TGTGCCAGCAATCGGGCAGGGGCGGAAGGTCAGCCCCAGCATTTT. Its translation is CASNRAGAEGQPQHF.

This clonotype was seen many times. The V gene is TRBV10-3, the J gene TRBJ1-6, with TRBD1 as a possible D gene (5 bases). V was shortened by 6 bases and J by 4 bases, with 16 bases between the two germline ends. Germline CDR1 and CDR2: ENHRY and SYGVKD. CDR3 length: 16 amino acids. CDR3 nucleotides: TGTGCCATCAGGGACCCAAGACAGACTTATAATTCACCCCTCCACTTT. As protein: CAIRDPRQTYNSPLHF.

The genes are TRBV7-6 and TRBJ2-6; D not resolved. Germline assignment: CDR1 SGHVS and CDR2 FNYEAQ. Trimming cost V 5 bases and J 0 bases, with 14 bases left between them. This CDR3 is built from 17 residues. CDR3 in DNA: TGTGCCAGCAGCCCCTCCCCGGTAATCTCTGGGGCCAACGTCCTGACTTTC. Translated, it gives CASSPSPVISGANVLTF.

The rearrangement joins TRBV24-1 to TRBJ2-3; D is possibly TRBD2 (5 bases). Germline V gene data show CDR1 as KGHDR and CDR2 as SFDVKD. CDR3 size: 14 residues. Trimming took 4 bases from V and 1 from J, leaving 8 bases between them. The CDR3 loop reads CATSDRTRTDTQYF. CDR3 nucleotide sequence: TGTGCCACCAGTGACCGGACTCGCACAGATACGCAGTATTTT.

This clonotype has just a few counts. The chain uses TRBV5-4 and TRBJ2-1; 10 positions match TRBD2. Germline V lookup: CDR1 SGHNT, CDR2 YYREEE (reference sequence). The CDR3 spans 16 residues. The junction had 14 bases not matched to a gene; V was cut back by 4 bases and J by 10 bases. CDR3 residues: CASSRTSGTYHREQFF. The DNA of the CDR3 is TGTGCCAGCAGCCGAACTAGCGGGACGTACCACAGGGAGCAGTTCTTC.

The chain links TRBV6-1 to TRBJ1-2; 9 nucleotides line up with TRBD1. The CDR3 extends over 16 amino acids. The germline V gene has CDR1 MNHNS and CDR2 SASEGT. V lost 6 bases and J lost 6; bases outside the gene matches: 14. The CDR3 region is CASRDPPGTGMNGYTF. In DNA form, the CDR3 reads TGTGCCAGCAGAGATCCCCCCGGGACAGGGATGAATGGCTACACCTTC.

This clonotype was found a few times. This chain's CDR3 is CASSLQAPDTQYF. The CDR3 nucleotides read TGTGCCAGCAGTTTGCAAGCCCCAGATACGCAGTATTTT. The chain recombines TRBV27 with TRBJ2-3; D is unresolved. V was cut by 3 bases and J by 4 bases, with 8 bases left in between. The CDR3 length is 13 residues. Germline CDR1 is MNHEY and CDR2 is SMNVEV (reference sequence).

The rearrangement links TRBV12-3 or TRBV12-4 to TRBJ1-2; D not certain. The CDR3 sequence is 16 residues long. Trimming took off 1 base at V and 6 bases at J, with 18 bases between the two ends. The DNA of the CDR3 is TGTGCCAGCAGTTTAGGTTGGATCGGAGGATATGATGGCTACACCTTC. This sequence encodes CASSLGWIGGYDGYTF.

This chain connects TRBV4-2 to TRBJ2-3; D gene uncertain. Germline V lookup: CDR1 LGHNA, CDR2 YNFKEQ. Trimming removed 0 bases at V and 2 bases at J, with 9 bases between. This CDR3 region has 15 residues. CDR3 coding DNA: TGTGCCAGCAGCCAAGATAGGGCCCACACAGATACGCAGTATTTT. Its translation is CASSQDRAHTDTQYF.